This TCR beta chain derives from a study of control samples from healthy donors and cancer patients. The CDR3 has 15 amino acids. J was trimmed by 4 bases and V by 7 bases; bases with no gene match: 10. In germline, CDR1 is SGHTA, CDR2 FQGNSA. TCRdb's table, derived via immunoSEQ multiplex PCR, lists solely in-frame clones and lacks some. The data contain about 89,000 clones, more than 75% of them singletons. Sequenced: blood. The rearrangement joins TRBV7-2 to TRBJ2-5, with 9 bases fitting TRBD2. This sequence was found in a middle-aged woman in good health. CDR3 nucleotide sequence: TGTGCCAGCAACGGGGCGGGGGGGCCTTTAGAGACCCAGTACTTC. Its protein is CASNGAGGPLETQYF.